The following is a T cell receptor beta chain sequence with its context. The sample originates from a study of blood T cell repertoires in COVID-19. Germline values: CDR1 GTSNPN, CDR2 SVGIG (reference sequence). V dropped 5 bases and J dropped 3 bases, with 22 bases sitting between them. CDR3 length equals 16 residues. Measured with immunoSEQ multiplex PCR; TCRdb has only the in-frame clones, and not every one. This repertoire shows roughly 25,000 clones, 72% found once; its top ten account for 43%. The TCR sequence derives from a woman of 80 years or more with acute or convalescent COVID-19. The chain has TRBV30 and TRBJ1-1; D remains unclear. The specimen sequenced was peripheral blood. The CDR3 nucleotides are TGTGCCTGGGCAGAACCTCGGAGGCGCTTTGACACTGAAGCTTTCTTT. Translating gives CAWAEPRRRFDTEAFF.